Presented here are 6 T cell receptor beta chains from one specimen sequenced in a study of blood T cell repertoires in COVID-19. Method: immunoSEQ multiplex PCR; TCRdb's copy keeps in-frame clones and lacks some. The repertoire consists of about 59,000 clones, with approximately 80% occurring once and the leading ten covering around an eighth. Sequencing was performed on peripheral blood. Source of these receptors: a man aged 80 or over with acute or convalescent COVID-19.

This clone was recorded once. The V and J genes are TRBV27 and TRBJ2-4; D perhaps matches TRBD1 (6 bases). V was shortened by 5 bases and J by 0 bases, with 11 bases between the two germline ends. Germline CDR1 and CDR2: MNHEY and SMNVEV (reference sequence). This CDR3 comprises 15 residues. CDR3 sequence: CASSRQDIAKNIQYF. The CDR3 DNA sequence: TGTGCCAGCAGTCGACAGGATATAGCCAAAAACATTCAGTACTTC.

V is TRBV5-4 and J is TRBJ1-2; perhaps TRBD1 as D (6 bases). V was shortened by 2 bases and J by 2 bases, with 10 bases between the two germline ends. This CDR3 is built from 14 residues. Germline loops: CDR1 SGHNT, CDR2 YYREEE (reference sequence). The DNA of the CDR3 is TGTGCCAGCAGCTTTAACAGGGAGAACTATGGCTACACCTTC. Its translation is CASSFNRENYGYTF.

The chain employs TRBV27 and TRBJ1-4; no reliable D call. V was pared by 7 bases and J by 1 base, with 10 bases between. CDR1 MNHEY and CDR2 SMNVEV come from the germline V gene (reference sequence). The CDR3 spans 14 residues. As DNA, the CDR3 is TGTGCCAGCAACAGAACACAAACTAATGAAAAACTGTTTTTT. Protein: CASNRTQTNEKLFF.

This clone has more than one count but fewer than ten. The CDR3 DNA sequence: TGTGCCAGCAGCTTCTCCGGGACCAAAAACATTCAGTACTTC. Residues: CASSFSGTKNIQYF. V and J are TRBV7-3 and TRBJ2-4; a possible D gene is TRBD2 (5 bases). The V gene's germline CDR1 is SGHTA and CDR2 FQGTGA. V lost 3 bases to trimming and J lost 2 bases, with 8 bases between them. This CDR3 contains 14 residues. Variable domain in full (rest from reference TRBV7-3 and TRBJ2-4): GAGVSQTPSNKVTEKGKYVELRCDPISGHTALYWYRQSLGQGPEFLIYFQGTGAADDSGLPNDRFFAVRPEGSVSTLKIQRTERGDSAVYLCASSFSGTKNIQYFGAGTRLSVL.

This clone has a handful of counts. The chain is built from TRBV10-2 and TRBJ1-5; 7 bases align to TRBD1. V trimming: 3 bases; J trimming: 12 bases; junction bases outside the gene matches: 20. The CDR3 consists of 17 residues. CDR1 is WSHSY, CDR2 SAAADI, per germline. CDR3 loop: CASSDPRTGTQGDRQHF. The CDR3 DNA reads TGCGCCAGCAGTGACCCTCGTACCGGGACCCAGGGGGATCGCCAGCATTTT.

The rearrangement joins TRBV18 to TRBJ1-1, with TRBD1 as a possible D gene (6 bases). This CDR3 has 13 residues. Per germline, CDR1 KGHSH and CDR2 LQKENI. V was shortened by 4 bases and J by 1 base, with 7 bases between the two germline ends. This CDR3 is CASSQGENTEAFF. Written as DNA, the CDR3 is TGTGCCAGCTCACAGGGGGAGAACACTGAAGCTTTCTTT.